Below, 23 T cell receptor beta chains from the same sample are listed, as sequenced in a study of Tregs in tolerant kidney transplant recipients (dated by TCRdb to between 2017 and 2020). To prepare the library, the immunoSEQ multiplex PCR assay was applied. Entries here come from immuneACCESS through TCRdb and include only in-frame sequences with V and J called. Some clones fail to appear in such tables; in the studies checked, an unresolved V gene covers under half of the shortfall, and the cause of the remainder is unknown. The sample has under 300,000 clones on record, roughly four fifths of them singletons. Of the sample, about 0.58% is held by the ten largest clones. Input material: CD4+ T cells from blood. Every receptor here comes from a human donor in good health.

This clone has a single count. The V gene is TRBV18, the J gene TRBJ1-6, with D possibly TRBD1 on 5 matching bases. Trimming took off 2 bases at V and 7 bases at J, with 12 bases between the two ends. Germline V gene data show CDR1 as KGHSH and CDR2 as LQKENI. The CDR3 covers 15 residues. The CDR3 spells CASSPGASENSPLHF. CDR3 nucleotide sequence: TGTGCCAGCTCACCAGGGGCCAGCGAGAATTCACCCCTCCACTTT.

CDR3 amino acids: CASSPDRASSGANVLTF. The CDR3 nucleotides are TGTGCCAGCTCACCCGACAGGGCCTCCTCTGGGGCCAACGTCCTGACTTTC. V usage is TRBV18 and J usage is TRBJ2-6, with TRBD1 matching 7 bases. Looked up from germline, CDR1 is KGHSH and CDR2 is LQKENI. This CDR3 is built from 17 residues. V dropped 3 bases and J dropped 0; count of bases not matched to a gene: 5.

The CDR3 region has the DNA TGTGCCAGCAGCTTAACAGGGTTGACCTACGAGCAGTACTTC. It codes for CASSLTGLTYEQYF. The chain carries TRBV13 and TRBJ2-7; possible D gene TRBD1, 6 bases. Germline V gives CDR1 PRHDT, CDR2 FYEKMQ (reference sequence). The CDR3 length is 14 residues. V was pared by 2 bases and J by 2 bases, with 10 bases between.

V gene TRBV5-1 combines with J gene TRBJ2-7; TRBD1 aligns across 9 bases. The V and J ends lost 2 bases and 1 base, in that order; junction bases with no gene match: 1. CDR1 is SGHRS, CDR2 YFSETQ, per germline. The CDR3 has 14 residues. The chain's CDR3 is CASSLQGASYEQYF. CDR3 nucleotides: TGCGCCAGCAGCTTACAGGGGGCGTCCTACGAGCAGTACTTC.

The chain has TRBV25-1 and TRBJ1-4, with D maybe TRBD1 (5 bases). The CDR3 runs 14 residues. V shed 4 bases and J shed 0 bases, with 6 bases lying between them. Germline V gene data show CDR1 as MGHDK and CDR2 as SYGVNS. The CDR3 protein is CASSAGATNEKLFF. CDR3 in DNA: TGTGCCAGCAGTGCGGGGGCAACTAATGAAAAACTGTTTTTT. Together with reference TRBV25-1 and TRBJ1-4, the CDR3 gives the full variable domain: EADIYQTPRYLVIGTGKKITLECSQTMGHDKMYWYQQDPGMELHLIHYSYGVNSTEKGDLSSESTVSRIRTEHFPLTLESARPSHTSQYLCASSAGATNEKLFFGSGTQLSVL.

V is TRBV10-3 and J is TRBJ1-5; a weak D match, TRBD1 (6 bases). Between the trimmed V and J ends, which lost 7 bases and 3 bases, there was a span of 10 bases. This CDR3 is built from 13 residues. CDR1 is ENHRY, CDR2 SYGVKD, per germline. In DNA form, the CDR3 reads TGTGCCATCAACAGGGACATCAATCAGCCCCAGCATTTT. Translating gives CAINRDINQPQHF.

The chain recombines TRBV27 with TRBJ1-2, with 11 bases aligning to TRBD1. Germline V lookup: CDR1 MNHEY, CDR2 SMNVEV (reference sequence). The V and J ends lost 5 bases and 11 bases, in that order; junction bases with no gene match: 7. CDR3 length: 13 amino acids. For the CDR3, the DNA is TGTGCCAGCAGTCACTGGGACAGGGGGACGTACACCTTC. This sequence encodes CASSHWDRGTYTF.

V and J are TRBV4-1 and TRBJ1-2, with D possibly being TRBD1 (5 bases). The germline V and J ends were trimmed by 2 bases and 4 bases, with 20 bases remaining between them. CDR3 length equals 17 residues. Germline CDR1 and CDR2: MGHRA and YSYEKL. As DNA, the CDR3 is TGCGCCAGCAGCCAAACGGAATCAGGGTTCCGGCGCTATGGCTACACCTTC. It encodes CASSQTESGFRRYGYTF.

This clone was seen only a few times. This sequence joins TRBV5-1 and TRBJ1-1; 7 nucleotides line up with TRBD1. After removal of 1 base from V and 3 bases from J, the junction contained 3 bases not matched to a gene. The CDR3 has 14 residues. In germline, CDR1 is SGHRS, CDR2 YFSETQ. The CDR3 DNA follows: TGCGCCAGCAGCTTGCAGGGGGGATACACTGAAGCTTTCTTT. Its protein product is CASSLQGGYTEAFF.

V usage is TRBV5-1 and J usage is TRBJ1-4; the D is unclear. This CDR3 region has 17 residues. Germline V gene sequence: CDR1 SGHRS, CDR2 YFSETQ. V lost 0 bases and J 5 bases, leaving 17 bases between the germline ends. In nucleotides, the CDR3 is TGCGCCAGCAGCTTGGCTGGCAGTTTGCAATCCAATGAAAAACTGTTTTTT. It is translated as CASSLAGSLQSNEKLFF.

The CDR3 here is CASSYSGPSWPQHF. DNA for the CDR3: TGTGCCAGCAGTTACTCAGGCCCGAGTTGGCCCCAGCATTTT. The V gene is TRBV6-5, the J gene TRBJ1-5; D remains unclear. The CDR3 sequence is 14 residues long. Trimming removed 0 bases from V and 9 bases from J, with 12 bases in between. Germline CDR1 reads MNHEY; CDR2 reads SVGAGI.

This clone has just one count. The chain carries TRBV5-8 and TRBJ2-1, with 8 positions matching TRBD2. CDR1 is SGHTS and CDR2 is YDEGEE in the germline V gene. Trimming removed 0 bases from V and 8 bases from J; junction bases left unmatched: 10. This CDR3 has 16 amino acids. CDR3 nucleotides: TGTGCCAGCAGCTTGGTAAGGGGACTAGTGGGCGATGAGCAGTTCTTC. Amino acid sequence: CASSLVRGLVGDEQFF.

The genes are TRBV19 and TRBJ2-1; weak D call: TRBD2 (6 bases). The CDR3 consists of 14 residues. Trimming cost V 10 bases and J 9 bases, with 22 bases left between them. CDR1 is LNHDA and CDR2 is SQIVND in the germline V gene (reference sequence). CDR3 residues: CATTPGGSVGEQFF. The CDR3 DNA sequence: TGTGCCACAACGCCCGGGGGTAGCGTGGGTGAGCAGTTCTTC.

The chain combines TRBV7-2 with TRBJ2-7; D is possibly TRBD1 (6 bases). The germline gives CDR1 SGHTA, CDR2 FQGNSA. The ends were cut back, 5 bases at V and 6 bases at J, with 14 bases in the middle. The CDR3 extends over 13 amino acids. CDR3 residues: CASSMARGGEQYF. CDR3 in DNA: TGTGCCAGCAGCATGGCCCGAGGGGGCGAGCAGTACTTC.

The chain has TRBV5-1 and TRBJ2-3; 13 nucleotides agree with TRBD2. Germline CDR1 and CDR2: SGHRS and YFSETQ. V dropped 5 bases and J dropped 3; count of bases not matched to a gene: 3. CDR3 length: 15 amino acids. The CDR3 sequence is CASSSTSGRTDTQYF. The CDR3 DNA reads TGCGCCAGCAGTTCGACTAGCGGGAGGACAGATACGCAGTATTTT.

The chain has TRBV5-1 and TRBJ2-3; the D gene is possibly TRBD1 (5 bases). CDR1 SGHRS and CDR2 YFSETQ come from the germline V gene. V gave up 4 bases and J gave up 3 bases, with 18 bases separating them. The CDR3 is made up of 16 amino acids. The CDR3 DNA follows: TGCGCCAGCAGCAAAAGGACAAGTGGTGCGACAGATACGCAGTATTTT. It yields the protein CASSKRTSGATDTQYF.

This clone was counted between two and nine times. Here the CDR3 reads CASSLAGGLVGETQYF. CDR3 in DNA: TGCGCCAGCAGCTTGGCCGGGGGACTAGTAGGGGAGACCCAGTACTTC. The V call is TRBV5-1, the J call TRBJ2-5, with 8 bases matching TRBD2. V lost 0 bases, J lost 5 bases, and 9 bases stayed unmatched. Germline V gene lookup returns CDR1 SGHRS and CDR2 YFSETQ. The CDR3 runs to 16 residues.

This sequence joins TRBV10-3 and TRBJ1-5; 9 nucleotides agree with TRBD1. Germline V gene lookup returns CDR1 ENHRY and CDR2 SYGVKD. The CDR3 has 14 amino acids. The ends lost 5 bases at V and 8 bases at J; junction bases unmatched: 7. The CDR3 region has the DNA TGTGCCATCAGTCCCGGACAGGGGTTTAAGCCCCAGCATTTT. Protein product: CAISPGQGFKPQHF.

The V call is TRBV7-8, the J call TRBJ2-3; unclear D gene. The CDR3 totals 14 residues. CDR1 and CDR2 from the germline V gene are SGHVS and FQNEAQ. Trimming removed 5 bases from V and 5 bases from J, with 14 bases in between. In DNA, the CDR3 is TGTGCCAGCAGCCCCCGTAGAACGGTAGATACGCAGTATTTT. It codes for CASSPRRTVDTQYF.

The J gene is TRBJ1-5, the V gene TRBV18; D is unresolved. Trimming pared 3 bases from V and 4 bases from J, leaving 19 bases between. From germline, CDR1 is KGHSH and CDR2 LQKENI. CDR3 length: 17 residues. The CDR3 reads CASSPGKGLERNQPQHF. CDR3 in DNA: TGTGCCAGCTCACCGGGTAAAGGGCTAGAGAGGAATCAGCCCCAGCATTTT.

The rearrangement uses TRBV6-6 and TRBJ1-2, with 7 bases aligning to TRBD1. CDR1 and CDR2 from the germline V gene are MNHNY and SVGAGI (reference sequence). The length of the CDR3 is 12 residues. The ends lost 2 bases at V and 8 bases at J; junction bases unmatched: 2. DNA of the CDR3: TGTGCCAGCAGTTACGGGACAGAAGGCTACACCTTC. It encodes CASSYGTEGYTF.

This sequence joins TRBV6-5 and TRBJ1-2; no clear D gene. The CDR3 is 13 residues long. The V gene lost 2 bases and the J gene lost 8 bases, with 12 bases spanning the gap. CDR1 and CDR2 from the germline V gene are MNHEY and SVGAGI. The CDR3 region has the DNA TGTGCCAGCAGTTACGGCCTAGCGGGGGGCTACACCTTC. It codes for CASSYGLAGGYTF.

V usage is TRBV5-1 and J usage is TRBJ1-6; TRBD1 might be the D (5 bases). CDR3 length: 16 residues. Trimming pared 2 bases from V and 8 bases from J, leaving 17 bases between. Looked up from germline, CDR1 is SGHRS and CDR2 is YFSETQ. The CDR3 bases are TGCGCCAGCAGCTTAGCGGCAGGGTCGGGCTATTCACCCCTCCACTTT. Its translation is CASSLAAGSGYSPLHF.